This T cell receptor (beta chain) was found in a study of cytomegalovirus exposure and HLA in healthy donors. In the study overall: From donors who were HLA-typed, an early data release held around 80 million unique TCRs. Study conclusions and caveats: Presence/absence analyses assumed roughly uniform sequencing depth across donors, which may not hold. For most subjects, TCR beta sequences were reported to predict HLA-A and HLA-B alleles with accuracy.

The study ran its PCR with 60 Vbeta and 13 Jbeta primers. Produced via immunoSEQ multiplex PCR; TCRdb's table is partial and in-frame only. The sample comprises 160,000 or so clones, roughly nine tenths of which are singletons, and under 0.95% rests with the top ten. Participants comprised healthy donors of bone marrow. Looked up from germline, CDR1 is MNHNY and CDR2 is SVGAGI (reference sequence). The CDR3 runs to 15 residues. Unmatched junction bases numbered 5, after V lost 7 bases and J lost 2 bases. About this clone: No antigen is known for it.

J is TRBJ2-6 and V is TRBV6-6, with 7 bases that match TRBD1. The receptor was isolated from a woman aged 25 to 39 in good health and CMV-seronegative. The sequenced sample was PBMCs. CDR3 in amino acids: CASIRQGAGANVLTF. The CDR3 nucleotides read TGTGCCAGCATCAGACAGGGTGCTGGGGCCAACGTCCTGACTTTC.